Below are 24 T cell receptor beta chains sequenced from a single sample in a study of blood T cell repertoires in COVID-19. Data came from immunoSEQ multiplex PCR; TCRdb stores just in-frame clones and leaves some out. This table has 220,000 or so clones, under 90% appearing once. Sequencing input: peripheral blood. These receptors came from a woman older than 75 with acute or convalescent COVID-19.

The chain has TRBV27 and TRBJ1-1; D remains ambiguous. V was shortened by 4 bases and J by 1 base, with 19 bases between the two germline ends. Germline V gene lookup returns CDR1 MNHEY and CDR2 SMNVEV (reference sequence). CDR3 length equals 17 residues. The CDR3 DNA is TGTGCCAGCAGTTCCCCCTCGGGGTCCGGGCGGAACACTGAAGCTTTCTTT. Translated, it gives CASSSPSGSGRNTEAFF.

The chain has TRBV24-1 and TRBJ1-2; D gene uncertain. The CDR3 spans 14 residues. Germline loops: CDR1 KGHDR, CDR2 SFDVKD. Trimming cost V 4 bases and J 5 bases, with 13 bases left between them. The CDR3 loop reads CATSDSTQRYGYTF. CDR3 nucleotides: TGTGCCACCAGTGACTCTACTCAGAGGTATGGCTACACCTTC.

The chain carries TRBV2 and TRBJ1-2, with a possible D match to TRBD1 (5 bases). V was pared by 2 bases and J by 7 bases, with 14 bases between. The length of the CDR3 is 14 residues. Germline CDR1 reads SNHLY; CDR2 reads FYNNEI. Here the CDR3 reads CASSETRGLGGYTF. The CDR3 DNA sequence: TGTGCCAGCAGTGAAACTAGGGGACTGGGTGGCTACACCTTC.

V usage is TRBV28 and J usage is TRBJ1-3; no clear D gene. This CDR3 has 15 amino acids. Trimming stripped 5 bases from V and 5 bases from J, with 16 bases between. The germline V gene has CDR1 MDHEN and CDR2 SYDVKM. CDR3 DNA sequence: TGTGCCAGCAGTCCTCGGGAGGACCGTAGAAACACCATATATTTT. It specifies CASSPREDRRNTIYF.

The CDR3 DNA is TGTGCCAGCAGCCCCGGGACAGAACCCATCTACGAGCAGTACTTC. Its translation is CASSPGTEPIYEQYF. V usage is TRBV7-9 and J usage is TRBJ2-7; 7 nucleotides line up with TRBD1. This CDR3 spans 15 amino acids. From germline, CDR1 is SEHNR and CDR2 FQNEAQ (reference sequence). Trimming took 5 bases from V and 3 from J; bases not matched to a gene: 10.

Here the CDR3 reads CASSNGGTYEQYF. CDR3 nucleotide sequence: TGTGCCAGTAGTAACGGGGGAACCTACGAGCAGTACTTC. The V call is TRBV19, the J call TRBJ2-7; TRBD2 is a possible D gene (6 bases). The germline V gene has CDR1 LNHDA and CDR2 SQIVND (reference sequence). This CDR3 is built from 13 residues. The V gene lost 4 bases and the J gene lost 2 bases, with 9 bases spanning the gap.

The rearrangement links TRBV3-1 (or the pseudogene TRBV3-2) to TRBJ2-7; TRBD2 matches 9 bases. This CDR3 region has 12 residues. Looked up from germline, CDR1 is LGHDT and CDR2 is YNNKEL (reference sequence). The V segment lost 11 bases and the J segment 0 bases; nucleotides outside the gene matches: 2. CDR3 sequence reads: CAAGGSSYEQYF. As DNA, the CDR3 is TGTGCCGCGGGGGGGAGCTCCTACGAGCAGTACTTC.

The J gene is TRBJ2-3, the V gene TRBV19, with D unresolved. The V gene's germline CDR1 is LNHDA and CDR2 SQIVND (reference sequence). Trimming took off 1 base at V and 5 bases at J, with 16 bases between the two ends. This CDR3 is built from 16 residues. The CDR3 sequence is CASSIALGLVGDTQYF. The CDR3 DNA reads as TGTGCCAGTAGTATAGCTCTAGGTTTAGTGGGAGATACGCAGTATTTT.

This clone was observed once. The CDR3 loop is CASSIGVEAFF. The DNA for the CDR3 is TGTGCCAGTAGTATCGGAGTAGAAGCTTTCTTT. V is TRBV19 and J is TRBJ1-1; D is ambiguous. The CDR3 contains 11 residues. Germline V gene sequence: CDR1 LNHDA, CDR2 SQIVND (reference sequence). The V and J ends lost 3 bases and 8 bases respectively, with 7 bases between them.

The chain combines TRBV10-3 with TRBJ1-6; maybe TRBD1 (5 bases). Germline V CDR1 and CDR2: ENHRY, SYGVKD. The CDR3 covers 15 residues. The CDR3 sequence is CGTGAGGSYNSPLHF. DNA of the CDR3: TGTGGTACTGGGGCCGGGGGCTCCTATAATTCACCCCTCCACTTT.

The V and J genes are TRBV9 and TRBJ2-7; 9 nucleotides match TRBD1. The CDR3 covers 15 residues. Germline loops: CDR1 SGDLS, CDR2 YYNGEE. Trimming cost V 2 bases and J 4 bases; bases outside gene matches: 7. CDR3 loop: CASSVRPGQGYEQYF. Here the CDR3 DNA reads TGTGCCAGCAGCGTCCGACCGGGACAGGGTTACGAGCAGTACTTC.

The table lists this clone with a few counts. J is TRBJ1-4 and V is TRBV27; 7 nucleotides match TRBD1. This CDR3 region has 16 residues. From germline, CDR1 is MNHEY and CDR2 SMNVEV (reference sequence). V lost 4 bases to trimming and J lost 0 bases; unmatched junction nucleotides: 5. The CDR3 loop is CASSSRQGSTNEKLFF. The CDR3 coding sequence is TGTGCCAGCAGTTCACGACAGGGATCAACTAATGAAAAACTGTTTTTT.

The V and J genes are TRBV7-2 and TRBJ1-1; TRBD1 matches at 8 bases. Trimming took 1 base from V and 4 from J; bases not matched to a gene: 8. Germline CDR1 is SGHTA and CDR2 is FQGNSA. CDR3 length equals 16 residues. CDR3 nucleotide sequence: TGTGCCAGCAGCTTAGGGCCAGGGGGCACCATCACTGAAGCTTTCTTT. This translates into CASSLGPGGTITEAFF.

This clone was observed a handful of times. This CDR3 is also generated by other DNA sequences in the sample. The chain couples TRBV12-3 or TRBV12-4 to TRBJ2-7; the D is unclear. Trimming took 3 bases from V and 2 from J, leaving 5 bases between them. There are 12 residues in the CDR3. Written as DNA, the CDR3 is TGTGCCAGCAGTTTCGGTGCCTACGAGCAGTACTTC. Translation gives CASSFGAYEQYF.

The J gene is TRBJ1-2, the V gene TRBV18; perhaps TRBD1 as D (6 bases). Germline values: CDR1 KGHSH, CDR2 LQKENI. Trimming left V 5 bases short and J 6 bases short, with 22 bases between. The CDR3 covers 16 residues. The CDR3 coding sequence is TGTGCCAGCTCATTTCGCCGTGGGCAGGGGTTAGATGGCTACACCTTC. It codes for CASSFRRGQGLDGYTF.

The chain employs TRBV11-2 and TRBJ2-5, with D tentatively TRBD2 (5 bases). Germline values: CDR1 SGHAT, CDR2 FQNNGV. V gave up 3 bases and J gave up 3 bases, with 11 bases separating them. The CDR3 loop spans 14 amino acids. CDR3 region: CASSLQHGKETQYF. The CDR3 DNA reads TGTGCCAGCAGCTTGCAACACGGGAAAGAGACCCAGTACTTC. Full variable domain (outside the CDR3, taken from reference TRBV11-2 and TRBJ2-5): EAGVAQSPRYKIIEKRQSVAFWCNPISGHATLYWYQQILGQGPKLLIQFQNNGVVDDSQLPKDRFSAERLKGVDSTLKIQPAKLEDSAVYLCASSLQHGKETQYFGPGTRLLVL.

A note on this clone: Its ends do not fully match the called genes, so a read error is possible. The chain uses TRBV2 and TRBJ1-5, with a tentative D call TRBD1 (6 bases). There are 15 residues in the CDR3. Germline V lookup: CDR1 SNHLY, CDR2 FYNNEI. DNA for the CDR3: TGTGCCAGCAGTGAAGGACAGGCTAGCAATCAGTCCCAGCATTTT. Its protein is CASSEGQASNQSQHF.

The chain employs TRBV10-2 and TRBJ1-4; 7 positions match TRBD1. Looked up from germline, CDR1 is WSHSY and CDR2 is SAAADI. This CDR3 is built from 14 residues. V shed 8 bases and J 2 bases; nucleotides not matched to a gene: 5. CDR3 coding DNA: TGCGCCAGCTCCTCAGGGGGGACTAATGAAAAACTGTTTTTT. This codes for CASSSGGTNEKLFF.

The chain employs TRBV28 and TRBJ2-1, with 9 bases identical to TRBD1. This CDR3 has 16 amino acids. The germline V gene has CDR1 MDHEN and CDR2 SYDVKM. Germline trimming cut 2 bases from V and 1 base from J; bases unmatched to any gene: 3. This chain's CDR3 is CASSLVGTGSYNEQFF. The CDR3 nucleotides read TGTGCCAGCAGTTTAGTCGGGACAGGGTCCTACAATGAGCAGTTCTTC.

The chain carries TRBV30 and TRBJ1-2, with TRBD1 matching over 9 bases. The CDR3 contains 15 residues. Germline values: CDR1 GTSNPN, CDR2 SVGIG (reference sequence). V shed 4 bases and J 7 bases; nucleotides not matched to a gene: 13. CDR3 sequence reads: CAWTIGGQGNRGYTF. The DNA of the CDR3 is TGTGCCTGGACTATAGGGGGACAGGGAAATCGTGGCTACACCTTC.

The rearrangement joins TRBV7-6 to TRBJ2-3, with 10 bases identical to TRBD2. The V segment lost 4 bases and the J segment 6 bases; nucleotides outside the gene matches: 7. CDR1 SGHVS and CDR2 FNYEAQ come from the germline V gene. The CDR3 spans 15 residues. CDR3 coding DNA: TGTGCCAGCAGCTCACTAGCGGGGCTCGGGGATACGCAGTATTTT. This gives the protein CASSSLAGLGDTQYF.

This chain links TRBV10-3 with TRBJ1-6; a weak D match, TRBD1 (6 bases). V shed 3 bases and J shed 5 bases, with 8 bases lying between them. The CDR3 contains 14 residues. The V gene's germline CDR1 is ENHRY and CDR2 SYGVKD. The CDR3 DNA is TGTGCCATCAGTGACTCAGGGGATAATTCACCCCTCCACTTT. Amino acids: CAISDSGDNSPLHF.

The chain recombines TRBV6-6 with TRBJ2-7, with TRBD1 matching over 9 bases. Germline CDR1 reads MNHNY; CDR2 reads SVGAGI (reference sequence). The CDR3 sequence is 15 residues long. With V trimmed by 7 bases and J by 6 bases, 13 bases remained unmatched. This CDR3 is CASNPGQGSLGEQYF. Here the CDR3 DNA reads TGTGCCAGCAACCCGGGACAGGGAAGTCTCGGCGAGCAGTACTTC.

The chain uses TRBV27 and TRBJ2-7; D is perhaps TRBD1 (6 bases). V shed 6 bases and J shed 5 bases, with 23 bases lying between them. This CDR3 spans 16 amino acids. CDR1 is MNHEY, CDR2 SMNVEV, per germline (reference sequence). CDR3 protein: CASRELQGLGLDEQYF. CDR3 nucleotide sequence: TGTGCCAGCAGAGAACTACAGGGCCTTGGTCTGGACGAGCAGTACTTC.